The clone carrying this T cell receptor (beta chain) was recorded many times. TCRdb re-analysed the 5' RACE reads in MiXCR, keeping a single row per CDR3 protein. The sample carries fewer than 50,000 distinct CDR3 sequences, about 14% recorded once. This entry belongs to a study of neurological immune-mediated disorders. Specimen: CD4+ T cells from blood. The TCR originated in an older woman with HTLV-1-associated myelopathy (HAM/TSP).

In nucleotides, the CDR3 is TGCAGTGCTAGGGGGGGACTAGCGGCCTACGAGCAGTACTTC. Its translation: CSARGGLAAYEQYF. J is TRBJ2-7 and V is TRBV20-1; 11 positions agree with TRBD2. Per germline, CDR1 DFQATT and CDR2 SNEGSKA (reference sequence). The CDR3 loop spans 14 amino acids. With 3 bases clipped from V and 2 bases from J, the junction kept 3 bases outside the gene matches.